A single sample gave rise to the 9 T cell receptor beta chains below, sequenced in a study of neurological immune-mediated disorders. TCRdb re-called the 5' RACE reads with MiXCR, one entry per CDR3 protein. In the table there are 70,000 to 90,000 distinct CDR3 sequences, roughly 4.8% of which are singletons. The sequenced sample consisted of PBMCs. The receptors shown here come from a woman in her twenties or thirties with multiple sclerosis.

The chain has TRBV19 and TRBJ2-2, with 7 bases that match TRBD1. After removal of 5 bases from V and 5 bases from J, the junction contained 2 bases not matched to a gene. This CDR3 contains 13 residues. In germline, CDR1 is LNHDA, CDR2 SQIVND (reference sequence). As DNA, the CDR3 is TGTGCCAGTAGTCCGACAGGGACCGGGGAGCTGTTTTTT. Amino acid sequence: CASSPTGTGELFF.

In this sample, this clonotype turned up many times. The chain links TRBV14 to TRBJ2-2; D is unclear. V gave up 3 bases and J gave up 0 bases, with 5 bases separating them. The CDR3 spans 14 residues. The germline V gene encodes CDR1 SGHDN and CDR2 FVKESK. In DNA, the CDR3 is TGTGCCAGCAGCCAGATTCCGAACACCGGGGAGCTGTTTTTT. It yields the protein CASSQIPNTGELFF.

This clonotype was counted ten times or more. A read error may produce the germline difference seen at one junction end. The chain links TRBV12-3 or TRBV12-4 to TRBJ2-7; TRBD1 matches at 7 bases. The CDR3 totals 12 residues. CDR3 nucleotides: TGCGCCAGCAGCCGGGACAGCTACGAGCAGTACTTC. Its translation: CASSRDSYEQYF.

This clonotype was found many times. J is TRBJ1-3 and V is TRBV18; 7 bases map to TRBD1. CDR1 and CDR2 (germline): KGHSH, LQKENI. The CDR3 is 16 amino acids. The junction had 5 bases not matched to a gene; V was cut back by 3 bases and J by 0 bases. The CDR3 protein is CASSPNRGDSGNTIYF. The DNA for the CDR3 is TGTGCCAGCTCACCCAACAGGGGCGACTCTGGAAACACCATATATTTT.

This clonotype was detected ten times or more. The CDR3 DNA reads TGCAGTGCTAACAACCCGGCAGCCGGATCCTACAATGAGCAGTTCTTC. This translates into CSANNPAAGSYNEQFF. The gene calls are TRBV20-1 and TRBJ2-1; D remains unclear. This CDR3 comprises 16 residues. Trimming removed 4 bases from V and 1 base from J, with 17 bases in between. The germline gives CDR1 DFQATT, CDR2 SNEGSKA (reference sequence).

The chain carries TRBV7-9 and TRBJ2-1; 9 nucleotides align to TRBD1. The V segment lost 3 bases and the J segment 5 bases; nucleotides outside the gene matches: 5. The CDR3 has 15 amino acids. The V gene's germline CDR1 is SEHNR and CDR2 FQNEAQ (reference sequence). CDR3 amino acids: CASSLGQGGNNEQFF. The CDR3 DNA reads TGTGCCAGCAGCTTGGGACAGGGAGGTAACAATGAGCAGTTCTTC.

This clonotype appeared many times. The rearrangement uses TRBV20-1 and TRBJ2-2, with 8 bases fitting TRBD2. This CDR3 region has 15 residues. V lost 5 bases, J lost 4 bases, and 9 bases stayed unmatched. Per germline, CDR1 DFQATT and CDR2 SNEGSKA (reference sequence). The CDR3, as DNA: TGCAGTGCTTTCCCAGCGGGGGAAGGCACCGGGGAGCTGTTTTTT. Protein: CSAFPAGEGTGELFF.

This clonotype appeared many times. The J gene is TRBJ2-3, the V gene TRBV5-1; 10 bases match TRBD2. Germline values: CDR1 SGHRS, CDR2 YFSETQ. Trimming at V came to 4 bases and at J to 2 bases, leaving 4 bases not matched to a gene. This CDR3 comprises 15 residues. CDR3: CASSLTSGPTDTQYF. The CDR3 DNA reads TGCGCCAGCAGCCTGACTAGCGGGCCCACAGATACGCAGTATTTT. The full variable domain, its missing parts supplied by reference TRBV5-1 and TRBJ2-3, is KAGVTQTPRYLIKTRGQQVTLSCSPISGHRSVSWYQQTPGQGLQFLFEYFSETQRNKGNFPGRFSGRQFSNSRSEMNVSTLELGDSALYLCASSLTSGPTDTQYFGPGTRLTVL.

This clonotype was seen repeatedly, ten times or more. The genes are TRBV12-3 or TRBV12-4 and TRBJ2-1, with 9 positions matching TRBD1. There are 15 residues in the CDR3. V dropped 5 bases and J dropped 4; count of bases not matched to a gene: 6. The DNA for the CDR3 is TGTGCCAGCAGTCCCGGGACAGGGCAATACAATGAGCAGTTCTTC. It translates to CASSPGTGQYNEQFF.